This record looks at one T cell receptor (beta chain) sequence and its context. CDR3 length equals 15 residues. The germline gives CDR1 MNHEY, CDR2 SVGAGI. V gave up 6 bases and J gave up 0 bases; unmatched junction bases: 5. The data originate from a study of blood T cell repertoires in COVID-19. Repertoires were generated with immunoSEQ multiplex PCR, while TCRdb's copy carries only in-frame clones and drops some. The table shows about 120,000 clones, with 75% to 85% occurring only once. This TCR came from a human donor in a cohort sampled during active COVID-19. The source material was peripheral blood. The chain employs TRBV6-5 and TRBJ2-7; TRBD1 agrees at 10 bases. The CDR3, as DNA: TGTGCCAGCAGCCGGGGACAGGGGATCTCCTACGAGCAGTACTTC. Its protein product is CASSRGQGISYEQYF.